The sequence of this T cell receptor beta chain was determined in a study of blood T cell repertoires in COVID-19. In the study overall: The study drew acute and convalescent COVID-19 samples from the United States, Italy and Spain. Sources were T cells, B-cell-depleted T cells, or PBMCs; the material itself was cDNA or gDNA.

Germline loops: CDR1 KGHSH, CDR2 LQKENI. The CDR3 runs to 15 residues. J gave up 7 bases and V 0 bases, and 6 bases lay outside the gene matches. Per the study methods: By means of reference gene primer amplification, nucleated cell counts were estimated. The table came from immunoSEQ multiplex PCR; TCRdb's copy has only in-frame clones and leaves some out. That table gives V, J and clone size, and the DNA gave D and trimming. The sample shows more than 65,000 clones, roughly 85% of them seen only once. The clonotype comes from a woman aged 80 or over with active or convalescent COVID-19. The chain recombines TRBV18 with TRBJ2-1; 7 nucleotides align to TRBD1. The source material was peripheral blood. CDR3 protein: CASSPPVDRVNEQFF. CDR3 sequence (DNA): TGTGCCAGCTCACCACCGGTCGACAGGGTTAATGAGCAGTTCTTC.